The entry that follows covers one T cell receptor beta chain sequence. Its target is unknown. This sample stems from a study of chemoradiotherapy in HPV16-positive cancers. Clones were sequenced by immunoSEQ multiplex PCR, and TCRdb holds only the in-frame ones, with some missing. The table has 9,500 or so clones, roughly 70% seen once. Over chemoradiotherapy, repertoires were sampled more than once. The study, taken as a whole, reports: Only a couple of HPV16-positive patients supplied the functional HPV-specificity definition.

The specimen was collected from a patient who underwent chemoradiotherapy. This TCR came from a human donor with HPV-associated anogenital cancer.

The chain's CDR3 is CATSSTSGYQETQYF. The CDR3 DNA reads as TGTGCCACCAGCAGTACTAGCGGGTACCAAGAGACCCAGTACTTC. The V call is TRBV15, the J call TRBJ2-5; 9 bases fit TRBD2. CDR1 is LNHNV and CDR2 is YYDKDF in the germline V gene (reference sequence). CDR3 length: 15 residues. The V gene end was trimmed by 3 bases and the J gene end by 0 bases; junction bases not matched to a gene: 2. Variable domain in full (rest from reference TRBV15 and TRBJ2-5): DAMVIQNPRYQVTQFGKPVTLSCSQTLNHNVMYWYQQKSSQAPKLLFHYYDKDFNNEADTPDNFQSRRPNTSFCFLDIRSPGLGDTAMYLCATSSTSGYQETQYFGPGTRLLVL.